Presented here are 10 T cell receptor beta chains from one specimen sequenced in a study of blood T cell repertoires in COVID-19. Sequencing was performed with immunoSEQ multiplex PCR; in TCRdb, only in-frame clones are kept and a portion is missing. The sample holds approximately 200,000 clones; 88% are singletons and the top ten take less than 3.5%. Sample: peripheral blood. The receptors originated from a woman aged 60 to 75 with acute or convalescent COVID-19.

V gene TRBV11-2 combines with J gene TRBJ1-1; D possibly corresponds to TRBD1 (6 bases). Deletions cut 5 bases from V and 3 bases from J, with 16 bases between. The CDR3 is made up of 15 amino acids. Germline V CDR1 and CDR2: SGHAT, FQNNGV. The CDR3 protein is CASSQVFRGHTEAFF. The CDR3 region has the DNA TGTGCCAGCAGCCAGGTCTTCAGGGGTCACACTGAAGCTTTCTTT.

The rearrangement links TRBV30 to TRBJ1-1; D gene unclear. The V and J ends lost 7 bases and 5 bases respectively, with 20 bases between them. Per the germline V gene, CDR1 is GTSNPN and CDR2 is SVGIG (reference sequence). The CDR3 loop spans 14 amino acids. This CDR3 reads CALERAGGNTEAFF. The DNA for the CDR3 is TGTGCCTTGGAGAGGGCGGGAGGAAATACTGAAGCTTTCTTT.

V is TRBV3-1 (or the pseudogene TRBV3-2) and J is TRBJ1-4, with 9 positions matching TRBD1. After removal of 7 bases from V and 4 bases from J, the junction contained 1 base not matched to a gene. CDR3 length: 13 amino acids. Germline lookup yields CDR1 LGHDT and CDR2 YNNKEL (reference sequence). DNA for the CDR3: TGTGCCAGCACGGGACAGGGTAATGAAAAACTGTTTTTT. This codes for CASTGQGNEKLFF.

The rearrangement uses TRBV28 and TRBJ1-5; D gene unclear. V lost 6 bases and J 4 bases, leaving 16 bases between the germline ends. Germline assignment: CDR1 MDHEN and CDR2 SYDVKM. The CDR3 spans 15 residues. The CDR3 region has the DNA TGTGCCAGCAGCCCTCCAGACTTCGGGAATCAGCCCCAGCATTTT. It is translated as CASSPPDFGNQPQHF.

The gene calls are TRBV11-2 and TRBJ1-1, with TRBD1 matching 8 bases. J was trimmed by 7 bases and V by 0 bases; bases with no gene match: 4. The CDR3 is 14 residues long. From germline, CDR1 is SGHAT and CDR2 FQNNGV. The CDR3 loop reads CASSLDKGTGEAFF. The CDR3 DNA is TGTGCCAGCAGCTTAGATAAGGGGACAGGTGAAGCTTTCTTT.

The chain combines TRBV7-2 with TRBJ1-2; 7 bases line up with TRBD1. The germline CDR1 and CDR2 sequences are SGHTA and FQGNSA. This CDR3 spans 18 amino acids. J gave up 1 base and V 1 base, and 12 bases lay outside the gene matches. The CDR3 spells CASSLEGPGGIYNYGYTF. The CDR3 DNA reads as TGTGCCAGCAGCTTAGAGGGTCCAGGGGGTATATATAACTATGGCTACACCTTC.

The chain joins TRBV20-1 to TRBJ2-1; weak D call: TRBD2 (6 bases). CDR3 size: 15 residues. V was clipped by 3 bases and J by 0 bases, with 12 bases between them. In germline, CDR1 is DFQATT, CDR2 SNEGSKA (reference sequence). The CDR3 nucleotides read TGCAGTGCTAGTAGGGGACTCAGCTCCTACAATGAGCAGTTCTTC. Its translation is CSASRGLSSYNEQFF.

The chain carries TRBV24-1 and TRBJ2-1, with 7 bases aligning to TRBD1. From germline, CDR1 is KGHDR and CDR2 SFDVKD. V lost 5 bases, J lost 7 bases, and 1 base stayed unmatched. The CDR3 is 12 residues long. CDR3 region: CATSARGNEQFF. Here the CDR3 DNA reads TGTGCCACCAGTGCCAGGGGGAATGAGCAGTTCTTC.

The chain links TRBV19 to TRBJ1-1, with D possibly matching TRBD1 (6 bases). V was clipped by 11 bases and J by 0 bases, with 16 bases between them. This CDR3 is 14 amino acids long. The germline gives CDR1 LNHDA, CDR2 SQIVND (reference sequence). The CDR3 DNA reads as TGTGCCGGACCGGGACACCGAATGAACACTGAAGCTTTCTTT. Translation gives CAGPGHRMNTEAFF.

This clone was found a few times. The rearrangement links TRBV9 to TRBJ2-1; 10 bases match TRBD2. CDR1 and CDR2 (germline): SGDLS, YYNGEE. V was pared by 0 bases and J by 2 bases, with 8 bases of the junction left unmatched. The CDR3 has 18 amino acids. In DNA form, the CDR3 reads TGTGCCAGCAGCGTAGAGGGACTAGCGTCGCAAACCTACAATGAGCAGTTCTTC. Protein sequence: CASSVEGLASQTYNEQFF.